A single sample gave rise to the 6 T cell receptor beta chains below, sequenced in a study of a mutant IDH1 vaccine in newly diagnosed glioma. No cognate antigen is known for these TCRs. This sample's time point: week 47, end of study. A single vaccine dose contained 300 ug of mutant IDH1 20-mer peptide, and topical imiquimod was used with it. Measured with immunoSEQ multiplex PCR; TCRdb has only the in-frame clones, and not every one. This table has tens of thousands of clones, approximately 80% appearing once. Specimen: PBMCs, collected from a glioma patient whose treatment included an IDH1 peptide vaccine. These receptors were collected from a man aged 40-49 years with glioma.

The CDR3 DNA sequence: TGTGCCAGCAGCCCCCGGACAGGGGGACCCCTGTCCCAGCATTTT. It specifies CASSPRTGGPLSQHF. J is TRBJ1-5 and V is TRBV28; 10 positions agree with TRBD1. Germline CDR1 MDHEN, CDR2 SYDVKM. The CDR3 is 15 amino acids. Trimming took 6 bases from V and 11 from J; bases not matched to a gene: 13.

This rearrangement joins TRBV18 to TRBJ2-6, with D unclear. Trimming removed 1 base from V and 0 bases from J, with 7 bases in between. CDR1 KGHSH and CDR2 LQKENI come from the germline V gene. The CDR3 consists of 16 residues. As DNA, the CDR3 is TGTGCCAGCTCACCACTACGGGCCTCTGGGGCCAACGTCCTGACTTTC. Translation: CASSPLRASGANVLTF.

This chain links TRBV4-2 with TRBJ2-3; 10 bases are a match to TRBD2. With V trimmed by 4 bases and J by 0 bases, 4 bases remained unmatched. Germline CDR1 and CDR2: LGHNA and YNFKEQ. The CDR3 is made up of 16 amino acids. CDR3 bases: TGTGCCAGCAGCCGTACTAGCGGGACCAGCACAGATACGCAGTATTTT. Translating it yields CASSRTSGTSTDTQYF.

The V gene is TRBV23-1, the J gene TRBJ2-2, with D perhaps matching TRBD1 or TRBD2 (5 bases each). TRBV23-1 falls under the ORF class, with uncertain function. This CDR3 is 15 amino acids long. V gave up 7 bases and J gave up 1 base, with 13 bases separating them. The CDR3: CASIWPGRNTGELFF. The CDR3 region has the DNA TGCGCCAGCATCTGGCCGGGACGGAACACCGGGGAGCTGTTTTTT.

The chain links TRBV9 to TRBJ2-1; the match to TRBD2 covers 11 bases. The CDR3 is made up of 15 amino acids. V shed 4 bases, J shed 6 bases, and the junction held 6 bases outside the gene matches. The germline V gene encodes CDR1 SGDLS and CDR2 YYNGEE. CDR3 coding DNA: TGTGCCAGCAGCCTTAGCGGGGGGGCCGGCAATGAGCAGTTCTTC. Its protein product is CASSLSGGAGNEQFF.

Concerning this clone: Germline and junction disagree at one end, which may indicate a read error. V and J are TRBV5-4 and TRBJ2-7, with TRBD1 matching over 10 bases. This CDR3 has 17 amino acids. Germline loops: CDR1 SGHNT, CDR2 YYREEE (reference sequence). CDR3 nucleotides: TGCGCCAGCAGCCGCGCCTATTTCGGGACAGGGGACTACGAGCAGTACTTC. This gives the protein CASSRAYFGTGDYEQYF.